These 13 T cell receptor beta chains share one sample of origin, sequenced in a study of yellow fever vaccine responses in identical twins. One entry per CDR3 protein, called by TCRdb with MiXCR from the RT-PCR reads. This sample has thousands of distinct CDR3 sequences, with approximately 90% found just once. Here the sequenced sample was T cells from blood (PBMCs), unsorted or a sorted subset (not recorded which), taken before or after yellow fever vaccination (not recorded which). These receptors came from a woman in her late teens or twenties who received the yellow fever vaccine.

The chain has TRBV11-3 and TRBJ1-5; the D is unclear. Trimming took 4 bases from V and 6 from J, leaving 13 bases between them. The CDR3 covers 14 residues. Germline loops: CDR1 SGHNT, CDR2 YENEEA. The CDR3 coding sequence is TGTGCCAGCAGCTCCCAGAGTTTTGGTCAGCCCCAGCATTTT. Amino acids: CASSSQSFGQPQHF.

The V gene is TRBV5-4, the J gene TRBJ2-2; possibly TRBD1 for D (6 bases). The germline CDR1 and CDR2 sequences are SGHNT and YYREEE (reference sequence). Trimming took off 0 bases at V and 2 bases at J, with 8 bases between the two ends. CDR3 length equals 15 residues. The CDR3 region is CASSLVDSNTGELFF. CDR3 DNA sequence: TGTGCCAGCAGCTTGGTGGACAGCAACACCGGGGAGCTGTTTTTT.

The chain combines TRBV2 with TRBJ2-3; D remains ambiguous. V was cut by 4 bases and J by 5 bases, with 4 bases left in between. There are 11 residues in the CDR3. The V gene's germline CDR1 is SNHLY and CDR2 FYNNEI. The CDR3: CASSAVDTQYF. The CDR3 nucleotides are TGTGCCAGCAGTGCGGTAGATACGCAGTATTTT.

The V and J genes are TRBV24-1 and TRBJ2-2; 7 bases align to TRBD1. This CDR3 contains 14 residues. Unmatched junction bases numbered 6, after V lost 7 bases and J lost 5 bases. Germline loops: CDR1 KGHDR, CDR2 SFDVKD. The CDR3 spells CATRPTGRTGELFF. The CDR3, as DNA: TGTGCCACCAGGCCGACAGGGCGGACCGGGGAGCTGTTTTTT.

This clonotype was found once. This chain links TRBV20-1 with TRBJ2-5, with TRBD2 matching 10 bases. CDR1 DFQATT and CDR2 SNEGSKA come from the germline V gene (reference sequence). This CDR3 region has 20 residues. Trimming removed 1 base from V and 5 bases from J; junction bases left unmatched: 22. The CDR3 bases are TGCAGTGCTAGAGTCCCACCCAGTGGGACTAGCGAAGGTCCTGGCGAGACCCAGTACTTC. As protein: CSARVPPSGTSEGPGETQYF.

The chain uses TRBV6-2 or TRBV6-3 and TRBJ2-2; possibly TRBD1 for D (5 bases). The CDR3 is made up of 15 amino acids. Trimming cost V 1 base and J 4 bases, with 10 bases left between them. Looked up from germline, CDR1 is MNHEY and CDR2 is SVGEGT. The CDR3 sequence is CASSYYRPSTGELFF. Written as DNA, the CDR3 is TGTGCCAGCAGTTACTACAGGCCATCCACCGGGGAGCTGTTTTTT.

This sequence joins TRBV23-1 and TRBJ1-4; the match to TRBD1 covers 7 bases. TRBV23-1 is recorded as an ORF, its role being uncertain. This CDR3 is built from 15 residues. V was clipped by 3 bases and J by 5 bases; unmatched bases: 6. As DNA, the CDR3 is TGCGCCAGCAGTCATTGGGACAGTACGAATGAAAAACTGTTTTTT. This encodes CASSHWDSTNEKLFF.

This chain joins TRBV29-1 and TRBJ1-1, with a tentative D call TRBD1 (6 bases). The CDR3 is 13 residues long. Germline assignment: CDR1 SQVTM and CDR2 ANQGSEA. V shed 7 bases and J shed 0 bases, with 12 bases lying between them. The CDR3 loop is CSARGGMNTEAFF. DNA of the CDR3: TGCAGCGCGCGGGGGGGCATGAACACTGAAGCTTTCTTT.

V usage is TRBV11-2 and J usage is TRBJ2-5; D possibly corresponds to TRBD2 (6 bases). V lost 2 bases to trimming and J lost 5 bases, with 9 bases between them. From germline, CDR1 is SGHAT and CDR2 FQNNGV. The CDR3 is 13 amino acids. Here the CDR3 DNA reads TGTGCCAGCAGCTTATGGGAGGCGGAGACCCAGTACTTC. Translation: CASSLWEAETQYF.

The V call is TRBV29-1, the J call TRBJ2-3; 7 nucleotides align to TRBD2. This CDR3 comprises 15 residues. V was pared by 1 base and J by 6 bases, with 10 bases of the junction left unmatched. Germline-derived CDR1 and CDR2 are SQVTM and ANQGSEA. Here the CDR3 DNA reads TGCAGCGTTGAAGGGTTGCGGGAGCCCTTGGATACGCAGTATTTT. Translation: CSVEGLREPLDTQYF.

The gene calls are TRBV5-6 and TRBJ2-7; tentative D call: TRBD1 (6 bases). Germline CDR1 is SGHDT and CDR2 is YYEEEE. This CDR3 has 15 amino acids. Deletions cut 0 bases from V and 6 bases from J, with 16 bases between. Written as DNA, the CDR3 is TGTGCCAGCAGCTTGGGCCGACGACAGGTACGCGAGCAGTACTTC. Translating it yields CASSLGRRQVREQYF.

In its sample, this clonotype was seen a few times. V usage is TRBV4-1 and J usage is TRBJ1-1, with 7 bases lining up with TRBD1. The J segment lost 2 bases and the V segment lost 5 bases, leaving 8 bases of the junction unmatched. The CDR3 is 15 amino acids. Germline V CDR1 and CDR2: MGHRA, YSYEKL. CDR3 amino acids: CASSYRGQINTEAFF. CDR3 sequence (DNA): TGCGCCAGCAGCTACAGGGGACAGATTAACACTGAAGCTTTCTTT.

The rearrangement uses TRBV11-1 and TRBJ2-5; 10 nucleotides agree with TRBD2. Germline V lookup: CDR1 SGHAT, CDR2 FQDESV (reference sequence). There are 14 residues in the CDR3. V was pared by 4 bases and J by 5 bases, with 4 bases of the junction left unmatched. The CDR3 reads CASSYLAGEETQYF. CDR3 in DNA: TGTGCCAGCAGCTACCTAGCGGGAGAGGAGACCCAGTACTTC.